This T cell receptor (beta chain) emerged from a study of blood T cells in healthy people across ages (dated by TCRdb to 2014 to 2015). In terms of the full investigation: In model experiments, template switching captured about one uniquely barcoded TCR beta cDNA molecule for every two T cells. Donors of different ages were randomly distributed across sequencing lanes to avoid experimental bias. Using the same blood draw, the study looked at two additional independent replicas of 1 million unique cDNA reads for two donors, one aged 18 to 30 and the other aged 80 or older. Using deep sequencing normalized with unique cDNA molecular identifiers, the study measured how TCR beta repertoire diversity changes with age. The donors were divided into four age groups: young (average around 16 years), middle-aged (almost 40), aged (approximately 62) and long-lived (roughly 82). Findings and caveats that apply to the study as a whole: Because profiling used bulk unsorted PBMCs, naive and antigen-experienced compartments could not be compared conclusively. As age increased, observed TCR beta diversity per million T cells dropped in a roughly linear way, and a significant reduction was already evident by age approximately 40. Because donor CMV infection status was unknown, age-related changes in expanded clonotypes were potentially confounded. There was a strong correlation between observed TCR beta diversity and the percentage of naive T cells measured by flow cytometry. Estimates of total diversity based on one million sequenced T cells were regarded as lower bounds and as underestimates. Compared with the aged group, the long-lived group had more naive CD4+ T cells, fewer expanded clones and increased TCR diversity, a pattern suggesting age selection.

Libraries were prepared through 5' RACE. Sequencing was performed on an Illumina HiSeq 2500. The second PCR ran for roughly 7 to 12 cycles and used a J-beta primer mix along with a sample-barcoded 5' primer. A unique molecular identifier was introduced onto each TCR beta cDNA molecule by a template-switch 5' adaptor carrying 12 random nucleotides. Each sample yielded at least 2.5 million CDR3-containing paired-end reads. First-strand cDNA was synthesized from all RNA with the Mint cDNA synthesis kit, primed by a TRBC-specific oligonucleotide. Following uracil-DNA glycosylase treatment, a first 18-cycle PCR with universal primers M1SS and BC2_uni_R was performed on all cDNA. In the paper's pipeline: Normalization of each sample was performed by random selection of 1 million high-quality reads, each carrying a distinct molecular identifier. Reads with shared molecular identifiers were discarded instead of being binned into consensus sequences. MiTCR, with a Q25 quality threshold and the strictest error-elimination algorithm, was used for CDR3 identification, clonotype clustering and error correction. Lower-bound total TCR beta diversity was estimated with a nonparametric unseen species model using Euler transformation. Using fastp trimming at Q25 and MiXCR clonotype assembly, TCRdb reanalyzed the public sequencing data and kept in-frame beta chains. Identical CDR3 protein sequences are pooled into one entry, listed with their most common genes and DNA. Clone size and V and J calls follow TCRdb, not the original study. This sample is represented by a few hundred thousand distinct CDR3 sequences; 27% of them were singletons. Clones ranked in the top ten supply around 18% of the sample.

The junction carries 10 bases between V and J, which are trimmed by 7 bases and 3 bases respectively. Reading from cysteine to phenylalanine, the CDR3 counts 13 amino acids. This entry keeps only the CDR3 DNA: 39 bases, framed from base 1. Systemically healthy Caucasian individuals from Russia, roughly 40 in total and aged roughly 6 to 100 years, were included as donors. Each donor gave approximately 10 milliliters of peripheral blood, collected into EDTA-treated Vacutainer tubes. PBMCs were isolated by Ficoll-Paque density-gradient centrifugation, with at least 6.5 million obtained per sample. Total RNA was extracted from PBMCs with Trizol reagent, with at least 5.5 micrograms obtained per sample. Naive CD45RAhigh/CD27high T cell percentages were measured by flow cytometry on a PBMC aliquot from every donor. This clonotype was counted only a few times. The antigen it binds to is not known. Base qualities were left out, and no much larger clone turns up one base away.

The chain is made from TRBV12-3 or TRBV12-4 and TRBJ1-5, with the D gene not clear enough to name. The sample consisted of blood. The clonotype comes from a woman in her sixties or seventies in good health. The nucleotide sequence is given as TGTGCCAGCACCGGACGAGACAATCAGCCCCAGCATTTT. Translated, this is CASTGRDNQPQHF.